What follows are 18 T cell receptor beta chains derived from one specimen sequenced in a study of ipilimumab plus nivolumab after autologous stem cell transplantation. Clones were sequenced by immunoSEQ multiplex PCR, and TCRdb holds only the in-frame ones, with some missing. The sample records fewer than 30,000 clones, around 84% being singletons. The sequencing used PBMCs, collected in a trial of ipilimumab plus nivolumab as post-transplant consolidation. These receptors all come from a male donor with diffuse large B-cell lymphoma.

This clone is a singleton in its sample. The CDR3 reads CASSPGARGNEQFF. The CDR3 bases are TGTGCCAGCTCACCCGGAGCTAGAGGTAATGAGCAGTTCTTC. This sequence joins TRBV18 and TRBJ2-1; D gene ambiguous. V lost 3 bases, J lost 7 bases, and 13 bases lay in between. The CDR3 runs 14 residues. Germline V lookup: CDR1 KGHSH, CDR2 LQKENI.

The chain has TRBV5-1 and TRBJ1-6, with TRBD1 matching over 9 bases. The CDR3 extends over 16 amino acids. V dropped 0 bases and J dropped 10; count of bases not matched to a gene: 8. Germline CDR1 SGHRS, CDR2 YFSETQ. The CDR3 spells CASSLGGQGALSPLHF. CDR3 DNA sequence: TGCGCCAGCAGCTTGGGGGGACAGGGAGCTCTCTCACCCCTCCACTTT.

Here the CDR3 reads CASSQMEGEQYF. The CDR3 DNA reads as TGTGCCAGCAGCCAGATGGAAGGGGAGCAGTACTTC. V gene TRBV11-2 combines with J gene TRBJ2-7; D not certain. V shed 5 bases and J shed 7 bases, with 12 bases lying between them. Germline loops: CDR1 SGHAT, CDR2 FQNNGV. The CDR3 has 12 amino acids.

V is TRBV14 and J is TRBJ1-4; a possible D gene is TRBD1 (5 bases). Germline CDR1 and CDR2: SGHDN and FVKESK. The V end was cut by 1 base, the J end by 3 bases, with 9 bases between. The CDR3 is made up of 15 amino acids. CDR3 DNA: TGTGCCAGCAGCCAAGCTAGGGGCTCTAATGAAAAACTGTTTTTT. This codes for CASSQARGSNEKLFF. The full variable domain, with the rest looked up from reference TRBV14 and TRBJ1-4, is EAGVTQFPSHSVIEKGQTVTLRCDPISGHDNLYWYRRVMGKEIKFLLHFVKESKQDESGMPNNRFLAERTGGTYSTLKVQPAELEDSGVYFCASSQARGSNEKLFFGSGTQLSVL.

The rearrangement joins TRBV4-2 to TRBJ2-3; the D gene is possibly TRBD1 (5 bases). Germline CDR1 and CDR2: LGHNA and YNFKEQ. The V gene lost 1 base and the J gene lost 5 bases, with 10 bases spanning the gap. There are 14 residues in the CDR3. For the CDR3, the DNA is TGTGCCAGCAGCCAAGCCGACAGAAGAGATACGCAGTATTTT. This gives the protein CASSQADRRDTQYF.

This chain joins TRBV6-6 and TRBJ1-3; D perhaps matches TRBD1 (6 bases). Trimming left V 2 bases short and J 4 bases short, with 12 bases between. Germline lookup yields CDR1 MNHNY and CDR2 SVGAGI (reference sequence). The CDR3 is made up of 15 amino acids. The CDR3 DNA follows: TGTGCCAGCAGTTACCCCAGGGGCCAAGGAAACACCATATATTTT. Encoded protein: CASSYPRGQGNTIYF.

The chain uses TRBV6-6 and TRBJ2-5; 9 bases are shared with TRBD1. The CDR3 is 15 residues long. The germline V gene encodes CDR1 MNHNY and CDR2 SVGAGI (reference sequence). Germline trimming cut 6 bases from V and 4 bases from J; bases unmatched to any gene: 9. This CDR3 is CASSQGQGGRETQYF. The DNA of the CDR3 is TGTGCCAGCAGCCAGGGACAGGGAGGGCGAGAGACCCAGTACTTC.

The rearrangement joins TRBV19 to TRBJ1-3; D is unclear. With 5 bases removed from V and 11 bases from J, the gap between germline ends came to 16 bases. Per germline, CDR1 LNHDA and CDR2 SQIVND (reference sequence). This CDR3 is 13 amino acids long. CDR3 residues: CASSLLSSGPIYF. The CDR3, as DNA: TGTGCCAGTAGTTTATTATCGTCTGGACCCATATATTTT.

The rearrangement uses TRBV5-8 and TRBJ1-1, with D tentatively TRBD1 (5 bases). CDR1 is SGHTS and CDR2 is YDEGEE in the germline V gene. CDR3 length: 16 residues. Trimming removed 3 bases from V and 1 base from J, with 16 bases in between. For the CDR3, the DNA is TGTGCCAGCAGCTCTCGCGCAGGGTATGGGAACACTGAAGCTTTCTTT. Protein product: CASSSRAGYGNTEAFF.

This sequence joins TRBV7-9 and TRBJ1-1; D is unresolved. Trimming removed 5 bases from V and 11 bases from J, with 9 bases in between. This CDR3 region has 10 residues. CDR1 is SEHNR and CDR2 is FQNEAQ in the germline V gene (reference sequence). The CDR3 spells CASSPRRAFF. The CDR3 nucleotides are TGTGCCAGCAGCCCGCGTAGGGCTTTCTTT.

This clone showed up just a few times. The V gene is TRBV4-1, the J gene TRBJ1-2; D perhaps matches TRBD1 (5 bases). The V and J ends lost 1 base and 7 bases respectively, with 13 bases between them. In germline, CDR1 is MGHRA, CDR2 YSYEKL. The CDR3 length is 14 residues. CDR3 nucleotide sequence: TGCGCCAGCAGCCAAGCTTTGGGGCTTGGTGGCTACACCTTC. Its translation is CASSQALGLGGYTF.

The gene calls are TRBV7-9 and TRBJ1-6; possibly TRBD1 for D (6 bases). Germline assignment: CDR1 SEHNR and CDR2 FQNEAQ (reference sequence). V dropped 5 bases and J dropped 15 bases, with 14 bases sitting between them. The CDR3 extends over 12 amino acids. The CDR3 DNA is TGTGCCAGCAGCCCAGGGGCCCCGGTCCTCCACTTT. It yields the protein CASSPGAPVLHF.

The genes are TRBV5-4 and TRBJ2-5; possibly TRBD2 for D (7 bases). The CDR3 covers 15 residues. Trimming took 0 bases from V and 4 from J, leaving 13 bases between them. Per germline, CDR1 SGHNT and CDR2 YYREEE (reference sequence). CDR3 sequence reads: CASSLGEGGRETQYF. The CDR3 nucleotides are TGTGCCAGCAGCTTGGGAGAGGGGGGGAGAGAGACCCAGTACTTC.

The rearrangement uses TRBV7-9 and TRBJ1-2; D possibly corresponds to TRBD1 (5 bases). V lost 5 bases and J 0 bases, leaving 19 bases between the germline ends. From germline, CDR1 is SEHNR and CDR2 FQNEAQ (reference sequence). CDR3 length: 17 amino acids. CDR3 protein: CASSPGWGPGTNYGYTF. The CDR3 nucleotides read TGTGCCAGCAGCCCCGGGTGGGGCCCGGGTACTAACTATGGCTACACCTTC.

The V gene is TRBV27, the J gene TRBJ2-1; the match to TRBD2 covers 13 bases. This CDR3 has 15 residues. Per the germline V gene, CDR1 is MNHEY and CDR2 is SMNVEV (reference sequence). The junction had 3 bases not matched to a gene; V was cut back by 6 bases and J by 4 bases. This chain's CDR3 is CASRRTSGGYNEQFF. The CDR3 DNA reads TGTGCCAGCAGAAGGACTAGCGGGGGATACAATGAGCAGTTCTTC.

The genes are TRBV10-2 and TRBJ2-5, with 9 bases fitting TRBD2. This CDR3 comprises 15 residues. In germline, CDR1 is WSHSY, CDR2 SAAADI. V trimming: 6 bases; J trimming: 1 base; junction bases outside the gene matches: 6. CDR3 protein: CASSDQAGGQETQYF. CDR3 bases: TGCGCCAGCAGCGACCAAGCGGGGGGCCAAGAGACCCAGTACTTC.

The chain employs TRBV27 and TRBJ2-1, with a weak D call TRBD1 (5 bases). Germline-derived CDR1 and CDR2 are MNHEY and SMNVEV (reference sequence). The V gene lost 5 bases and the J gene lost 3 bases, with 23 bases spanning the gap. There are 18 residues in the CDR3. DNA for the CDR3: TGTGCCAGCAGTCTGAATTTCAGACAGCCCGGCGACTACAATGAGCAGTTCTTC. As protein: CASSLNFRQPGDYNEQFF.

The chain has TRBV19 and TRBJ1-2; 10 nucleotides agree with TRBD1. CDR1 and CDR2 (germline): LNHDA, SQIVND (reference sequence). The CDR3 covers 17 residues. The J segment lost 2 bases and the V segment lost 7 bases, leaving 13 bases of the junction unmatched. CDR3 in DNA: TGTGCCAGTAATCACCCGGGACAGGGGCCCCTAAACTATGGCTACACCTTC. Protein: CASNHPGQGPLNYGYTF.